A single sample gave rise to the 15 T cell receptor beta chains below, sequenced in a study of T cell changes during pregnancy in multiple sclerosis. Clones were read by immunoSEQ multiplex PCR, and TCRdb kept only the in-frame ones, dropping some. This table has roughly 80,000 clones, about 90% appearing once. The material sequenced was peripheral blood, taken before pregnancy. The receptors shown here come from a female donor with multiple sclerosis, enrolled in a pregnancy study.

This chain connects TRBV11-3 to TRBJ2-1; 7 nucleotides agree with TRBD2. V shed 0 bases, J shed 3 bases, and the junction held 5 bases outside the gene matches. This CDR3 is 16 amino acids long. Germline CDR1 SGHNT, CDR2 YENEEA. CDR3 sequence reads: CASSLDRPGGYNEQFF. The CDR3 DNA follows: TGTGCCAGCAGCTTAGATAGACCGGGAGGCTACAATGAGCAGTTCTTC.

The chain employs TRBV5-5 and TRBJ2-7, with 7 bases fitting TRBD2. Germline V gene sequence: CDR1 SGHKS, CDR2 YYEKEE (reference sequence). This CDR3 contains 15 residues. V was pared by 0 bases and J by 4 bases, with 7 bases of the junction left unmatched. The CDR3 spells CASSLAGGTAYEQYF. CDR3 sequence (DNA): TGTGCCAGCAGCTTGGCCGGGGGGACGGCTTACGAGCAGTACTTC. The full variable domain, completed using reference TRBV5-5 and TRBJ2-7, is DAGVTQSPTHLIKTRGQQVTLRCSPISGHKSVSWYQQVLGQGPQFIFQYYEKEERGRGNFPDRFSARQFPNYSSELNVNALLLGDSALYLCASSLAGGTAYEQYFGPGTRLTVT.

This clone was seen once. The chain has TRBV19 and TRBJ2-1; 9 positions agree with TRBD1. The germline V gene has CDR1 LNHDA and CDR2 SQIVND (reference sequence). This CDR3 comprises 15 residues. The junction had 12 bases not matched to a gene; V was cut back by 8 bases and J by 7 bases. The CDR3 here is CASLGTGGLRNEQFF. The CDR3 nucleotides read TGTGCCAGTCTAGGTACAGGGGGCCTTAGAAATGAGCAGTTCTTC.

The chain recombines TRBV28 with TRBJ1-2, with a tentative D call TRBD1 (5 bases). The germline gives CDR1 MDHEN, CDR2 SYDVKM. The CDR3 contains 13 residues. The V gene lost 5 bases and the J gene lost 8 bases, with 15 bases spanning the gap. DNA for the CDR3: TGTGCCAGCAGTGGGACTCCAAACAAAGGCTACACCTTC. Protein sequence: CASSGTPNKGYTF.

V and J are TRBV19 and TRBJ1-1; 7 positions agree with TRBD1. The CDR3 has 16 amino acids. V shed 0 bases and J 0 bases; nucleotides not matched to a gene: 4. Per germline, CDR1 LNHDA and CDR2 SQIVND (reference sequence). DNA of the CDR3: TGTGCCAGTAGTATAGATAGGACAGGTATGAACACTGAAGCTTTCTTT. It specifies CASSIDRTGMNTEAFF.

The rearrangement uses TRBV2 and TRBJ1-3; the D is unclear. Trimming removed 2 bases from V and 0 bases from J, with 14 bases in between. The CDR3 covers 17 residues. Per the germline V gene, CDR1 is SNHLY and CDR2 is FYNNEI. CDR3 DNA sequence: TGTGCCAGCAGTGAAATTTTCGGGTCTAGCTCTGGAAACACCATATATTTT. This translates into CASSEIFGSSSGNTIYF.

This chain joins TRBV10-3 and TRBJ2-3, with D tentatively TRBD2 (6 bases). The CDR3 loop spans 12 amino acids. V gave up 7 bases and J gave up 4 bases, with 9 bases separating them. CDR1 is ENHRY, CDR2 SYGVKD, per germline. As DNA, the CDR3 is TGTGCCATCATGTCGGGGGCAGATACGCAGTATTTT. It yields the protein CAIMSGADTQYF.

This clone was seen once. V gene TRBV6-6 combines with J gene TRBJ2-1, with TRBD2 matching 15 bases. CDR1 is MNHNY, CDR2 SVGAGI, per germline (reference sequence). Trimming at V came to 2 bases and at J to 6 bases, leaving 2 bases not matched to a gene. The CDR3 is made up of 16 amino acids. Written as DNA, the CDR3 is TGTGCCAGCAGTTACGGGGGACTAGCGGGAGGCAATGAGCAGTTCTTC. Translated, it gives CASSYGGLAGGNEQFF.

This clone appeared once. The chain recombines TRBV7-9 with TRBJ2-4; 8 bases are a match to TRBD2. V shed 3 bases, J shed 1 base, and the junction held 5 bases outside the gene matches. Looked up from germline, CDR1 is SEHNR and CDR2 is FQNEAQ (reference sequence). This CDR3 has 16 residues. Here the CDR3 reads CASSFTSGRAKNIQYF. The CDR3 DNA reads as TGTGCCAGCAGCTTTACTAGCGGCCGGGCCAAAAACATTCAGTACTTC.

J is TRBJ2-1 and V is TRBV6-6; D may be TRBD2 (6 bases). Trimming pared 0 bases from V and 9 bases from J, leaving 6 bases between. The V gene's germline CDR1 is MNHNY and CDR2 SVGAGI (reference sequence). This CDR3 comprises 12 residues. CDR3 protein: CASSYSGGEQFF. Here the CDR3 DNA reads TGTGCCAGCAGTTACTCGGGGGGTGAGCAGTTCTTC.

The V and J genes are TRBV7-8 and TRBJ1-2, with D tentatively TRBD1 (5 bases). CDR1 and CDR2 (germline): SGHVS, FQNEAQ. CDR3 length: 14 residues. Deletions cut 5 bases from V and 4 bases from J, with 14 bases between. This CDR3 is CASSPGDRGYGYTF. Here the CDR3 DNA reads TGTGCCAGCAGCCCAGGAGACAGAGGCTATGGCTACACCTTC. The whole variable domain, remainder taken from reference TRBV7-8 and TRBJ1-2, is GAGVSQSPRYKVAKRGQDVALRCDPISGHVSLFWYQQALGQGPEFLTYFQNEAQLDKSGLPSDRFFAERPEGSVSTLKIQRTQQEDSAVYLCASSPGDRGYGYTFGSGTRLTVV.

This sequence joins TRBV18 and TRBJ2-7; D is undetermined. The length of the CDR3 is 14 residues. The V gene lost 6 bases and the J gene lost 6 bases, with 18 bases spanning the gap. Germline V gene sequence: CDR1 KGHSH, CDR2 LQKENI. The CDR3 DNA sequence: TGTGCCAGCTCCTTCAATCTAGTGGGTAGCGAGCAGTACTTC. Protein: CASSFNLVGSEQYF.

The chain carries TRBV5-4 and TRBJ1-4; D remains unclear. The CDR3 length is 13 residues. With 0 bases removed from V and 5 bases from J, the gap between germline ends came to 5 bases. CDR1 is SGHNT and CDR2 is YYREEE in the germline V gene (reference sequence). CDR3 coding DNA: TGTGCCAGCAGCTTGGGCCAGAATGAAAAACTGTTTTTT. It yields the protein CASSLGQNEKLFF.

This chain joins TRBV7-8 and TRBJ1-5, with D possibly being TRBD1 (6 bases). V gave up 3 bases and J gave up 12 bases, with 18 bases separating them. This CDR3 has 14 amino acids. Germline loops: CDR1 SGHVS, CDR2 FQNEAQ. The CDR3 coding sequence is TGTGCCAGCAGCTTGGGGACCGCCGAGGGGGTCCAGCATTTT. Residues: CASSLGTAEGVQHF.

The chain recombines TRBV4-2 with TRBJ2-3; D perhaps matches TRBD2 (5 bases). This CDR3 is built from 16 residues. The V and J ends lost 4 bases and 0 bases respectively, with 14 bases between them. CDR1 and CDR2 from the germline V gene are LGHNA and YNFKEQ. The CDR3, as DNA: TGTGCCAGCAGCCCTACCGGGGATACTAGCACAGATACGCAGTATTTT. It specifies CASSPTGDTSTDTQYF.